These T cell receptor beta chains were read from a single sample in a study of cytotoxic CD8 clonotypes in ibrutinib-treated CLL. Only in-frame clones appear in the TCRdb table, and some are missing; sequencing was by immunoSEQ multiplex PCR. The table shows 150,000 or so clones, with 80% occurring only once. This sample comprised PBMCs, obtained after 36 months of ibrutinib treatment. All receptors come from a human donor with chronic lymphocytic leukemia. Both conserved end residues are trimmed from each CDR3. The order of the fields is J gene, V gene, CDR3 protein.

TRBJ2-1 | TRBV9 | ASSRPGSVINEQF
TRBJ1-2 | TRBV9 | ASGPTRDANYGYT
TRBJ1-2 | TRBV9 | ASSAPTGTASGYGYT
TRBJ1-3 | TRBV11-2 | ASSLLGTGAGNTIY
TRBJ2-7 | TRBV6-6 | ASSYSGQDYEQY
TRBJ2-7 | TRBV4-1 | ASSQLRGPTYEQY
TRBJ2-7 | TRBV27 | ASSLSQIYEQY
TRBJ1-1 | TRBV10-3 | AISRQGAVGTEAF
TRBJ1-2 | TRBV7-3 | ASSSQGGQGYGYT
TRBJ1-2 | TRBV19 | ASSIAVSGEKSGYT
TRBJ2-7 | TRBV4-1 | ASSQRQNYEQY
TRBJ2-5 | TRBV11-2 | ASSPLLQETQY
TRBJ2-1 | TRBV7-9 | ASSPPVGNSYNEQF
TRBJ1-3 | TRBV11-2 | ASSPRTGGNTIY
TRBJ2-4 | TRBV10-3 | AISESPDYPTQY
TRBJ2-7 | TRBV5-1 | ASSLTGRSYEQY
TRBJ2-2 | TRBV27 | ASSLGVAVFTGELF
TRBJ2-5 | TRBV7-9 | ASSLGLAGLETQY
TRBJ1-4 | TRBV5-4 | ASSRGQGASEKLF
TRBJ2-3 | TRBV7-8 | ASRPTGGVLETQY
TRBJ2-1 | TRBV5-1 | ASSYLGDSSYNEQF
TRBJ2-7 | TRBV28 | ASSPGQDIYEQY
TRBJ1-5 | TRBV30 | AYSRGGGQPQH
TRBJ2-7 | TRBV6-1 | ASSEVATAPEVGQY
TRBJ1-1 | TRBV11-2 | ASSLVLGGQAEAF
TRBJ2-1 | TRBV29-1 | SVARRTSFEQF
TRBJ1-5 | TRBV11-3 | ASSKGQGSQPQH
TRBJ2-7 | TRBV30 | AWSKGLAGPLYEQY
TRBJ2-1 | TRBV7-3 | ASSSRPPYNEQF
TRBJ1-2 | TRBV9 | ASSVVSRSHYGYT
TRBJ1-3 | TRBV7-8 | ASGRPRHPGNTIY
TRBJ2-7 | TRBV6-1 | ASSALSTGAEQY
TRBJ1-6 | TRBV30 | AWSTGTDYSPLH
TRBJ2-1 | TRBV5-4 | ASSFGLAGGNEQF
TRBJ1-2 | TRBV18 | ASSPAGYGYT
TRBJ1-1 | TRBV5-8 | ASSLLRLGITEAF
TRBJ2-7 | TRBV15 | ATSPQAVAGYEQY
TRBJ2-1 | TRBV4-1 | ASSPSTPGLAGARSYNEQF
TRBJ2-1 | TRBV27 | ASSQTSNRVYNEQF